The T cell receptor beta chain described here comes from a study of blood T cell repertoires in COVID-19. Turning to the study itself: There were acute and convalescent COVID-19 samples, and they came from the United States, Italy and Spain. In each case, the material was cDNA or gDNA derived from T cells, B-cell-depleted T cells, or PBMCs.

Participants' reported clinical history set cohort assignment. In the authors' methods: Estimation of nucleated cell counts was performed using reference gene primer amplification. This table comes from immunoSEQ multiplex PCR, and its TCRdb copy is limited to in-frame clones, with some not included. V and J calls and clone size are given by that table; D and trimming were obtained from the DNA. Of about 160,000 clones listed, over 70% are singletons. This clonotype was obtained from a woman aged 45-65 years in a cohort exposed to, infected with or recovered from COVID-19 (not recorded which). The sample taken for sequencing was PBMCs or T cells enriched from blood (not recorded which).

The CDR3 reads CASSKTSGVTGELFF. Here the CDR3 DNA reads TGTGCCAGCAGCAAGACTAGCGGGGTCACCGGGGAGCTGTTTTTT. The rearrangement links TRBV9 to TRBJ2-2; 11 bases are shared with TRBD2. Germline CDR1 SGDLS, CDR2 YYNGEE. This CDR3 has 15 amino acids. Trimming removed 4 bases from V and 4 bases from J; junction bases left unmatched: 3.